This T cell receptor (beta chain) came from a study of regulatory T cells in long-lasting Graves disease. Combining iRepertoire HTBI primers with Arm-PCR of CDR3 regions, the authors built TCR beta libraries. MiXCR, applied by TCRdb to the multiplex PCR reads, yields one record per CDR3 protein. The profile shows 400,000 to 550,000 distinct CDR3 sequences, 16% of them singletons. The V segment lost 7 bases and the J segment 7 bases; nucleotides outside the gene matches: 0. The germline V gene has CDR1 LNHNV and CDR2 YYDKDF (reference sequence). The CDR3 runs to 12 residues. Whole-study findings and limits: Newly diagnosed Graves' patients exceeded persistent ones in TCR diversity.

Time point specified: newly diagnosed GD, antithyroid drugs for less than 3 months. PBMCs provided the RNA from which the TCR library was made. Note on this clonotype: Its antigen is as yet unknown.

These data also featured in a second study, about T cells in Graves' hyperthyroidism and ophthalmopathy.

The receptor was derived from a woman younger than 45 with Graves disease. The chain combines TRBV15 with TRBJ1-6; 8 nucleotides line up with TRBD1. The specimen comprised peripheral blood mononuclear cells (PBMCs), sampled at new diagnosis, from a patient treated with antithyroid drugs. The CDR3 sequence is CATNRGNSPLHF. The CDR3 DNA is TGTGCCACCAACAGGGGGAATTCACCCCTCCACTTT.